The next 3 T cell receptor beta chains were all read from a single sample in a study of blood T cell repertoires in COVID-19. Sequenced by immunoSEQ multiplex PCR; TCRdb stores in-frame clones only, minus some. The table includes 90,000 to 120,000 clones, roughly two thirds detected once. The sample consisted of peripheral blood. Source of these receptors: a man aged 80 or over with acute or convalescent COVID-19.

This clone has more than one count but fewer than ten. The chain has TRBV19 and TRBJ1-2; D is uncertain. The CDR3 runs to 13 residues. Trimming left V 3 bases short and J 8 bases short, with 13 bases between. The germline V gene encodes CDR1 LNHDA and CDR2 SQIVND (reference sequence). CDR3 coding DNA: TGTGCCAGTAGTATGTTCGGAGGAAGCGGCTACACCTTC. This translates into CASSMFGGSGYTF. Variable domain in full (rest from reference TRBV19 and TRBJ1-2): DGGITQSPKYLFRKEGQNVTLSCEQNLNHDAMYWYRQDPGQGLRLIYYSQIVNDFQKGDIAEGYSVSREKKESFPLTVTSAQKNPTAFYLCASSMFGGSGYTFGSGTRLTVV.

The chain employs TRBV3-1 (or the pseudogene TRBV3-2) and TRBJ2-7; 9 bases are a match to TRBD2. V shed 1 base and J 6 bases; nucleotides not matched to a gene: 10. Looked up from germline, CDR1 is LGHDT and CDR2 is YNNKEL (reference sequence). This CDR3 has 16 amino acids. CDR3 sequence (DNA): TGTGCCAGCAGCCAAGTAACGGCTAGCGGGATTGGCGAGCAGTACTTC. Translating gives CASSQVTASGIGEQYF.

The chain employs TRBV27 and TRBJ1-6, with a weak D call TRBD1 (6 bases). CDR3 size: 14 residues. Trimming left V 2 bases short and J 8 bases short, with 10 bases between. Per germline, CDR1 MNHEY and CDR2 SMNVEV (reference sequence). CDR3 nucleotides: TGTGCCAGCAGTTTACTAGGGGGTGATTCACCCCTCCACTTT. Protein sequence: CASSLLGGDSPLHF.